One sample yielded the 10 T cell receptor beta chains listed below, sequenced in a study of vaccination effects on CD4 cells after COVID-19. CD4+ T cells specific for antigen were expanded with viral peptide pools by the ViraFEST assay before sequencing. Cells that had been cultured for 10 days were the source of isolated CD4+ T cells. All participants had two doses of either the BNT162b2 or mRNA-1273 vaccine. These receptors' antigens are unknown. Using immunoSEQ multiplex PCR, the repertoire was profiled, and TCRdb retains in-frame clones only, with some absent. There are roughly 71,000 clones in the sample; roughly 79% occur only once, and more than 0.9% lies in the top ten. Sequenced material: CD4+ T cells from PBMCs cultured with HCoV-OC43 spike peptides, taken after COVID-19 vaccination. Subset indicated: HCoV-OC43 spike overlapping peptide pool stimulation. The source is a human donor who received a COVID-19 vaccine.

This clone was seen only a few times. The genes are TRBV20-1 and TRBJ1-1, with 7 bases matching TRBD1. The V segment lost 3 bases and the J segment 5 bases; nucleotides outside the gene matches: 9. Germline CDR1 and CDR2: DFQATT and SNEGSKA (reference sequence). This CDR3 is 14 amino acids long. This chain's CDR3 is CSASRTGMLTEAFF. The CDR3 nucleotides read TGCAGTGCTAGTCGGACAGGAATGTTGACTGAAGCTTTCTTT.

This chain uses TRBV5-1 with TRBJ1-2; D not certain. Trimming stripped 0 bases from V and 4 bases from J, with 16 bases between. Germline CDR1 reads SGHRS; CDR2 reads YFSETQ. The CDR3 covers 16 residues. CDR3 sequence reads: CASSLGTVRSAYGYTF. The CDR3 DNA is TGCGCCAGCAGCTTGGGGACCGTCAGGTCGGCCTATGGCTACACCTTC.

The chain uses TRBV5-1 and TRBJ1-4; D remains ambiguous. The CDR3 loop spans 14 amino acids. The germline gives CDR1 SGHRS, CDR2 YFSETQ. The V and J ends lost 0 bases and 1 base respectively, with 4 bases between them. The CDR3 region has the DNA TGCGCCAGCAGCTTGGGAGTAACTAATGAAAAACTGTTTTTT. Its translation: CASSLGVTNEKLFF.

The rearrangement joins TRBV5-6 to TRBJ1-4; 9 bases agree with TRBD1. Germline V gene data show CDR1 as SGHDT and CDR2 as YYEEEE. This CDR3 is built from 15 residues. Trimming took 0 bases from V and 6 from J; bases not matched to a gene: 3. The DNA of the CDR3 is TGTGCCAGCAGCTTGGCCGGGACAGGGTATGAAAAACTGTTTTTT. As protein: CASSLAGTGYEKLFF.

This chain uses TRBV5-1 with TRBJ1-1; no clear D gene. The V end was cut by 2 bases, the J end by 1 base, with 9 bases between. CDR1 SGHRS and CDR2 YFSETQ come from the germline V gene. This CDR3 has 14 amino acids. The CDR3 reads CASSFSGGNTEAFF. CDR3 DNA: TGCGCCAGCAGCTTCTCGGGTGGGAACACTGAAGCTTTCTTT. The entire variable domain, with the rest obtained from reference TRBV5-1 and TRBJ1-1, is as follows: KAGVTQTPRYLIKTRGQQVTLSCSPISGHRSVSWYQQTPGQGLQFLFEYFSETQRNKGNFPGRFSGRQFSNSRSEMNVSTLELGDSALYLCASSFSGGNTEAFFGQGTRLTVV.

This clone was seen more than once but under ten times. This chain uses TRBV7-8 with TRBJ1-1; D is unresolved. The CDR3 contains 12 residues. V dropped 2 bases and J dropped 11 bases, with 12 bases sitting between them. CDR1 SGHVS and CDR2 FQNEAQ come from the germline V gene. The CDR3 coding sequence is TGTGCCAGCAGCTTACTAGCCCAAGGCGCTTTCTTT. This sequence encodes CASSLLAQGAFF.

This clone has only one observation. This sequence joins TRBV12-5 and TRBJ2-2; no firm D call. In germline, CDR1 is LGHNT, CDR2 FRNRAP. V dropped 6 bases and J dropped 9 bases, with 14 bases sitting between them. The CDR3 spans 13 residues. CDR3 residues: CASGPQVRRELFF. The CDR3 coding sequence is TGTGCTAGTGGCCCCCAGGTTCGCCGGGAGCTGTTTTTT.

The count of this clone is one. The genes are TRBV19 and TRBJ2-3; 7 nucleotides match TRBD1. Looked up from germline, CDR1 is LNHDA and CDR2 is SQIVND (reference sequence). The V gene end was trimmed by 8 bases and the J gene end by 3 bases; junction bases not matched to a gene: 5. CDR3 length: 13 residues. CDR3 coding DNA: TGTGCCAGTGGACAGGATGGGACAGATACGCAGTATTTT. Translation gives CASGQDGTDTQYF.

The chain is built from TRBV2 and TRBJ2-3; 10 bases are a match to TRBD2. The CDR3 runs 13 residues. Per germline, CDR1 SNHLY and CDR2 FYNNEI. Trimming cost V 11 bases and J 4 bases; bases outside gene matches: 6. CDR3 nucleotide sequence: TGTGCCGGGGGACTAGCGTTGGCAGATACGCAGTATTTT. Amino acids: CAGGLALADTQYF.

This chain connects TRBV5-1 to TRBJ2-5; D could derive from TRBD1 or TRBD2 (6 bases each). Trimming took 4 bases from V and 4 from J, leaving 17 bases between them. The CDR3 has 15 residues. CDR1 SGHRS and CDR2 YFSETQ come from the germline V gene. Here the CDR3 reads CASSRSGAMGETQYF. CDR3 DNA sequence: TGCGCCAGCAGCCGGTCGGGGGCAATGGGAGAGACCCAGTACTTC.